This T cell receptor (beta chain) was identified during a study of T cell responses to AZD1222 COVID-19 vaccine. The repertoire was sequenced with immunoSEQ multiplex PCR; TCRdb's copy has only in-frame clones and lacks some. The sample includes approximately 94,000 clones, less than 90% seen only once; the top ten take under 2%. Overall study results and limits: The study found Spike-specific TCR breadth and depth rose after two AZD1222 doses. Among those given AZD1222, only 6 or 7 were seropositive at baseline. The CD4 TCRs associated with vaccination extended across spike and predominated at 160-218 and 743-854. It should be noted that donors were predominantly white British and more often female, and clonal diversity was possibly underestimated.

Turning to this clone: Its specificity is unknown.

The CDR3 covers 15 residues. V gave up 2 bases and J gave up 4 bases, with 14 bases separating them. Germline-derived CDR1 and CDR2 are MDHEN and SYDVKM. The material sequenced was peripheral blood, taken on day 0 of AZD1222 vaccination. The sequence was collected from an adult in good health. The rearrangement links TRBV28 to TRBJ1-1; the D gene is possibly TRBD1 (5 bases). For the CDR3, the DNA is TGTGCCAGCAGTTTAGCAGGGCCGAAGGCCACTGAAGCTTTCTTT. Its protein product is CASSLAGPKATEAFF.